Each of the 29 T cell receptor beta chains below was sequenced from the same sample in a study of T-cell reconstitution after alpha-beta-depleted transplantation in children. The TCRbeta library was prepared with unique molecular identifiers. TCRdb recomputed calls from the PCR reads with MiXCR, one row per CDR3 protein. This sample carries around 700,000 distinct CDR3 sequences, over 10% of them seen once, and the ten largest clones take 0.79%. Sequences were derived from PBMCs, sampled before TCRalphabeta/CD19-depleted stem cell transplant. The receptors were sampled from a girl aged 2-15 years with congenital amegakaryocytic thrombocytopenia, due to receive a stem cell transplant.

In its sample, this clonotype was seen once. This sequence is one base from a far larger clone and is likely a read error. The chain links TRBV12-3 or TRBV12-4 to TRBJ2-2, with no clear D. The CDR3 spans 12 residues. The CDR3 sequence is CAGSSGTGELFF. CDR3 sequence (DNA): TGTGCCGGCAGTTCGGGCACCGGGGAGCTGTTTTTT.

The rearrangement links TRBV6-1 to TRBJ2-1; TRBD1 aligns across 9 bases. After removal of 6 bases from V and 6 bases from J, the junction contained 6 bases not matched to a gene. CDR1 and CDR2 from the germline V gene are MNHNS and SASEGT. The CDR3 has 14 residues. CDR3 protein: CASRWDRESNEQFF. The CDR3, as DNA: TGTGCCAGCAGGTGGGACAGGGAATCCAATGAGCAGTTCTTC.

This clonotype was seen ten or more times. The chain uses TRBV20-1 and TRBJ2-3; 8 bases are a match to TRBD2. V lost 6 bases and J lost 4; bases outside the gene matches: 6. In germline, CDR1 is DFQATT, CDR2 SNEGSKA (reference sequence). The CDR3 extends over 13 amino acids. The CDR3, as DNA: TGCAGTGCCCCGGGACTAGAAGCAGATACGCAGTATTTT. As protein: CSAPGLEADTQYF.

CDR3 DNA sequence: TGTGCCAGCAGCTTGGGACTAGCGGGAGTTAAAAACGAGCAGTACTTC. The encoded protein is CASSLGLAGVKNEQYF. The chain combines TRBV12-3 or TRBV12-4 with TRBJ2-7, with 14 nucleotides matching TRBD2. V shed 6 bases and J 5 bases; nucleotides not matched to a gene: 9. There are 16 residues in the CDR3.

In this sample, this clonotype turned up a few times. The genes are TRBV5-1 and TRBJ2-7, with D perhaps assigned TRBD1 or TRBD2 (5 bases each). V shed 0 bases and J shed 1 base, with 11 bases lying between them. CDR1 SGHRS and CDR2 YFSETQ come from the germline V gene. CDR3 length: 15 residues. The CDR3 loop reads CASSLGGYGSYEQYF. In DNA, the CDR3 is TGCGCCAGCAGCTTGGGGGGGTACGGGTCCTACGAGCAGTACTTC.

This clonotype was observed a few times. The chain carries TRBV29-1 and TRBJ2-1, with 7 bases lining up with TRBD2. Germline-derived CDR1 and CDR2 are SQVTM and ANQGSEA. The ends lost 5 bases at V and 0 bases at J; junction bases unmatched: 10. This CDR3 spans 16 amino acids. The CDR3 DNA reads as TGCAGCGTTCCGGGACTACCTGTGAGCTCCTACAATGAGCAGTTCTTC. Amino acid sequence: CSVPGLPVSSYNEQFF.

The chain carries TRBV15 and TRBJ2-7; D not certain. Germline CDR1 is LNHNV and CDR2 is YYDKDF (reference sequence). Trimming left V 1 base short and J 2 bases short, with 9 bases between. CDR3 size: 14 residues. The CDR3 bases are TGTGCCACCAGCAGAGGGATCCTACCCTACGAGCAGTACTTC. This gives the protein CATSRGILPYEQYF.

This clonotype occurred a few times. The chain recombines TRBV5-1 with TRBJ1-1; D remains ambiguous. The germline gives CDR1 SGHRS, CDR2 YFSETQ. The CDR3 is 13 residues long. V dropped 9 bases and J dropped 1 base, with 13 bases sitting between them. The CDR3 sequence is CATRINRNTEAFF. Here the CDR3 DNA reads TGCGCCACCAGGATAAACAGGAACACTGAAGCTTTCTTT.

This clonotype was recorded a few times. The genes are TRBV7-9 and TRBJ1-1; D is unclear. There are 13 residues in the CDR3. V was shortened by 1 base and J by 6 bases, with 9 bases between the two germline ends. Germline CDR1 reads SEHNR; CDR2 reads FQNEAQ (reference sequence). The CDR3 coding sequence is TGTGCCAGCAGCTTAGATCTTGTTCCTGAAGCTTTCTTT. Its protein product is CASSLDLVPEAFF.

This clonotype has just a few counts. The rearrangement links TRBV27 to TRBJ2-5, with 9 bases matching TRBD2. Germline CDR1 reads MNHEY; CDR2 reads SMNVEV (reference sequence). The CDR3 length is 17 residues. The J segment lost 2 bases and the V segment lost 1 base, leaving 8 bases of the junction unmatched. The CDR3 DNA reads TGTGCCAGCAGTTTATATGCAGTGACTAGCGGTCAAGAGACCCAGTACTTC. This translates into CASSLYAVTSGQETQYF.

There are a few counts of this clonotype. The rearrangement links TRBV6-2 or TRBV6-3 to TRBJ1-4, with TRBD1 matching over 7 bases. The CDR3 has 15 amino acids. V was clipped by 0 bases and J by 10 bases; unmatched bases: 8. The V gene's germline CDR1 is MNHEY and CDR2 SVGEGT. The CDR3 is CASSYSMQGVGKLFF. Written as DNA, the CDR3 is TGTGCCAGCAGTTACTCGATGCAGGGGGTCGGAAAACTGTTTTTT.

This chain joins TRBV7-9 and TRBJ2-3; TRBD1 might be the D (6 bases). This CDR3 is built from 15 residues. The germline V gene encodes CDR1 SEHNR and CDR2 FQNEAQ (reference sequence). Trimming cost V 4 bases and J 5 bases, with 16 bases left between them. This CDR3 reads CASSSVGQSEDTQYF. CDR3 DNA sequence: TGTGCCAGCAGCTCCGTCGGACAGTCGGAAGATACGCAGTATTTT.

There are a few counts of this clonotype. The chain couples TRBV7-7 to TRBJ2-2; D is unresolved. This CDR3 spans 12 amino acids. CDR1 is SSHAT, CDR2 FNYEAQ, per germline (reference sequence). Between the trimmed V and J ends, which lost 5 bases and 7 bases, there was a span of 8 bases. As DNA, the CDR3 is TGTGCCAGCAGCGTTTCAGACGGGGAGCTGTTTTTT. The encoded protein is CASSVSDGELFF.

The chain uses TRBV7-2 and TRBJ2-1; 7 bases match TRBD2. The CDR3 length is 17 residues. V lost 4 bases and J lost 0; bases outside the gene matches: 9. CDR1 is SGHTA and CDR2 is FQGNSA in the germline V gene. CDR3 coding DNA: TGTGCCAGCAGCTCCATAGTGGGAGGGAGCTCCTACAATGAGCAGTTCTTC. Amino acids: CASSSIVGGSSYNEQFF.

This clonotype has at least ten counts. The V gene is TRBV5-1, the J gene TRBJ1-5, with 8 bases matching TRBD1. The CDR3 is 14 residues long. The V and J ends lost 2 bases and 6 bases, in that order; junction bases with no gene match: 4. CDR1 and CDR2 (germline): SGHRS, YFSETQ. CDR3 in DNA: TGCGCCAGCAGCTTAACAGGGGGAAGTCAGCCCCAGCATTTT. Its translation: CASSLTGGSQPQHF.

The rearrangement links TRBV10-2 to TRBJ2-3, with TRBD2 matching 13 bases. The CDR3 runs to 16 residues. Trimming took 6 bases from V and 5 from J; bases not matched to a gene: 8. The germline V gene has CDR1 WSHSY and CDR2 SAAADI. CDR3 sequence reads: CASRTTSGRAGDTQYF. The CDR3 DNA reads as TGCGCCAGCAGGACCACTAGCGGGAGGGCTGGAGATACGCAGTATTTT.

This clonotype has at least ten counts. The V gene is TRBV7-7, the J gene TRBJ2-1; TRBD2 matches 7 bases. In germline, CDR1 is SSHAT, CDR2 FNYEAQ (reference sequence). This CDR3 comprises 15 residues. V shed 3 bases, J shed 3 bases, and the junction held 5 bases outside the gene matches. CDR3 DNA sequence: TGTGCCAGCAGCTTTGGGCTAGCGGTCTACAATGAGCAGTTCTTC. Protein sequence: CASSFGLAVYNEQFF.

This clonotype was found many times. The CDR3 bases are TGCGCCAGCAGCTTGGCCGGGAACACCTTTCTCAATGAGCAGTTCTTC. It translates to CASSLAGNTFLNEQFF. This chain uses TRBV5-1 with TRBJ2-1; the D gene is possibly TRBD2 (5 bases). V was trimmed by 0 bases and J by 6 bases, leaving 16 bases between them. This CDR3 spans 16 amino acids. From germline, CDR1 is SGHRS and CDR2 YFSETQ.

This clonotype was seen a handful of times. This chain joins TRBV15 and TRBJ1-4, with D possibly being TRBD1 (5 bases). Germline CDR1 and CDR2: LNHNV and YYDKDF (reference sequence). This CDR3 has 16 amino acids. The germline V and J ends were trimmed by 0 bases and 7 bases, with 15 bases remaining between them. The CDR3 DNA sequence: TGTGCCACCAGCAGAGACGGGGGGAAGGGACGTGAAAAACTGTTTTTT. Residues: CATSRDGGKGREKLFF.

The chain recombines TRBV28 with TRBJ1-4, with unresolved D. CDR3 length: 11 residues. With 6 bases removed from V and 5 bases from J, the gap between germline ends came to 4 bases. CDR1 is MDHEN and CDR2 is SYDVKM in the germline V gene. The CDR3 reads CASRINEKLFF. CDR3 DNA sequence: TGTGCCAGCAGGATAAATGAAAAACTGTTTTTT. Looking up the rest from reference TRBV28 and TRBJ1-4 gives the full variable domain: DVKVTQSSRYLVKRTGEKVFLECVQDMDHENMFWYRQDPGLGLRLIYFSYDVKMKEKGDIPEGYSVSREKKERFSLILESASTNQTSMYLCASRINEKLFFGSGTQLSVL.

The sample holds a few counts of this clonotype. The genes are TRBV12-3 or TRBV12-4 and TRBJ1-2, with no clear D. The CDR3 length is 18 residues. Between the trimmed V and J ends, which lost 1 base and 5 bases, there was a span of 23 bases. CDR3 bases: TGTGCCAGCAGTTTAGTTCCCCGGACCAGCAGGACCTATTATGGCTACACCTTC. This gives the protein CASSLVPRTSRTYYGYTF.

This clonotype showed up many times. The V and J genes are TRBV5-1 and TRBJ2-7, with TRBD1 as a possible D gene (5 bases). The V end lost 7 bases, the J end lost 2 bases, and 13 bases lay between the germline ends. In germline, CDR1 is SGHRS, CDR2 YFSETQ. The CDR3 contains 13 residues. The CDR3 is CASRQGSTYEQYF. Written as DNA, the CDR3 is TGCGCCAGCCGGCAGGGAAGCACCTACGAGCAGTACTTC.

This clonotype showed up many times. The genes are TRBV28 and TRBJ2-7; no definite D call. CDR1 is MDHEN and CDR2 is SYDVKM in the germline V gene. Trimming took 4 bases from V and 3 from J, leaving 16 bases between them. This CDR3 has 15 residues. Here the CDR3 DNA reads TGTGCCAGCAGTTCGTTGGGCTTGACCAACTACGAGCAGTACTTC. Its translation is CASSSLGLTNYEQYF.

The chain recombines TRBV10-3 with TRBJ2-5; D might be TRBD2 (6 bases). The germline CDR1 and CDR2 sequences are ENHRY and SYGVKD. V gave up 4 bases and J gave up 5 bases, with 8 bases separating them. CDR3 length: 12 amino acids. CDR3 residues: CAISVAGETQYF. CDR3 coding DNA: TGTGCCATCAGTGTTGCGGGGGAGACCCAGTACTTC.

The rearrangement uses TRBV7-9 and TRBJ2-3; D unclear. The length of the CDR3 is 13 residues. Looked up from germline, CDR1 is SEHNR and CDR2 is FQNEAQ (reference sequence). Trimming cost V 3 bases and J 3 bases, with 7 bases left between them. This CDR3 is CASSFAATDTQYF. CDR3 DNA sequence: TGTGCCAGCAGCTTCGCAGCGACAGATACGCAGTATTTT.

This clonotype was seen once. This sequence joins TRBV30 and TRBJ2-6; 7 bases are a match to TRBD1. The CDR3 loop spans 17 amino acids. Per germline, CDR1 GTSNPN and CDR2 SVGIG (reference sequence). J lost 0 bases, V lost 4 bases, and 9 bases had no gene match. CDR3 loop: CAWNRDSLFSGANVLTF. The CDR3 nucleotides are TGTGCCTGGAACCGGGACAGTCTTTTCTCTGGGGCCAACGTCCTGACTTTC.

The chain's CDR3 is CASSASGTPNTEAFF. The CDR3 nucleotides read TGCGCCAGCTCGGCCAGCGGGACACCGAACACTGAAGCTTTCTTT. V is TRBV5-1 and J is TRBJ1-1, with D perhaps TRBD1 (6 bases). Trimming left V 7 bases short and J 1 base short, with 17 bases between. Germline V gives CDR1 SGHRS, CDR2 YFSETQ. This CDR3 is 15 amino acids long.

This chain joins TRBV12-3 or TRBV12-4 and TRBJ2-1; 8 nucleotides line up with TRBD2. V was clipped by 10 bases and J by 12 bases; unmatched bases: 17. This CDR3 is 14 amino acids long. In nucleotides, the CDR3 is TGTGCCACTACGGGAGGGTCGCCCTTGGGGGCGCAGTTCTTC. Translating gives CATTGGSPLGAQFF.

CDR3 DNA sequence: TGTGCCAGCAGGCCCGGGGGCCCCAATGAGCAGTTCTTC. Translating gives CASRPGGPNEQFF. The genes are TRBV12-3 or TRBV12-4 and TRBJ2-1, with D possibly called TRBD1 or TRBD2 (6 bases each). There are 13 residues in the CDR3. The germline V and J ends were trimmed by 6 bases and 6 bases, with 12 bases remaining between them.